Given below is one T cell receptor beta chain in context. This entry belongs to a study of PD-L1 blockade in urothelial cancer. Study information: Reported median T cell count for blood samples was over 110,000.

CDR3 size: 18 residues. Germline-derived CDR1 and CDR2 are SGHVS and FQNEAQ. Trimming took 4 bases from V and 0 from J, leaving 16 bases between them. TCRdb's table, derived via immunoSEQ multiplex PCR, lists solely in-frame clones and lacks some. The sample lists roughly 50,000 clones, around 90% occurring once. Indicated time point: pretreatment peripheral blood. The chain couples TRBV7-8 to TRBJ2-6, with a possible D match to TRBD1 (6 bases). The starting material was PBMCs, obtained around atezolizumab (anti-PD-L1) treatment. This TCR was recovered from a woman aged 60-75 years with urothelial cancer. The CDR3 is CASSWNRDMSSGANVLTF. CDR3 bases: TGTGCCAGCAGCTGGAACAGGGATATGAGCTCTGGGGCCAACGTCCTGACTTTC.